One and the same sample provided the 24 T cell receptor beta chains below, sequenced in a study of blood T cell repertoires in COVID-19. Clones were sequenced by immunoSEQ multiplex PCR, and TCRdb holds only the in-frame ones, with some missing. The data hold 27,000 or so clones, with about 90% observed a single time. The sample comprised peripheral blood. These receptors all stem from a human donor in a cohort sampled during active COVID-19.

The V and J genes are TRBV4-1 and TRBJ1-4; D possibly corresponds to TRBD1 (6 bases). Trimming took 3 bases from V and 3 from J, leaving 8 bases between them. This CDR3 has 14 amino acids. Germline V CDR1 and CDR2: MGHRA, YSYEKL. CDR3 nucleotide sequence: TGCGCCAGCAGCCAGGGACATTCTAATGAAAAACTGTTTTTT. This translates into CASSQGHSNEKLFF.

V is TRBV7-9 and J is TRBJ2-7; the match to TRBD2 covers 12 bases. Germline V lookup: CDR1 SEHNR, CDR2 FQNEAQ (reference sequence). The CDR3 runs to 15 residues. V lost 4 bases and J lost 2; bases outside the gene matches: 3. The DNA for the CDR3 is TGTGCCAGCAGCTCAGGACTAGCGGGGACCTACGAGCAGTACTTC. Its translation is CASSSGLAGTYEQYF.

This chain connects TRBV9 to TRBJ1-4; D not resolved. The CDR3 extends over 13 amino acids. V lost 3 bases and J lost 8, with 11 bases in between. Germline assignment: CDR1 SGDLS and CDR2 YYNGEE. The CDR3 is CASSAPPQEKLFF. The CDR3 DNA reads as TGTGCCAGCAGCGCCCCCCCACAAGAAAAACTGTTTTTT.

The chain uses TRBV5-1 and TRBJ1-5; D may be TRBD1 (5 bases). CDR1 is SGHRS and CDR2 is YFSETQ in the germline V gene. The V end was cut by 0 bases, the J end by 0 bases, with 7 bases between. This CDR3 comprises 15 residues. CDR3 protein: CASSLAGYSNQPQHF. In DNA, the CDR3 is TGCGCCAGCAGCTTGGCAGGGTATAGCAATCAGCCCCAGCATTTT.

The V call is TRBV19, the J call TRBJ2-1, with TRBD2 matching over 11 bases. Germline CDR1 is LNHDA and CDR2 is SQIVND (reference sequence). J lost 6 bases, V lost 3 bases, and 4 bases had no gene match. This CDR3 has 15 residues. CDR3 region: CASSIGGLAANEQFF. Written as DNA, the CDR3 is TGTGCCAGTAGTATTGGGGGACTAGCGGCCAATGAGCAGTTCTTC.

The V and J genes are TRBV19 and TRBJ2-7; D possibly corresponds to TRBD2 (5 bases). Germline CDR1 LNHDA, CDR2 SQIVND (reference sequence). The CDR3 runs 16 residues. V was trimmed by 0 bases and J by 0 bases, leaving 12 bases between them. CDR3 residues: CASSIDRAESSYEQYF. CDR3 nucleotide sequence: TGTGCCAGTAGTATAGATCGAGCGGAGAGCTCCTACGAGCAGTACTTC.

This clone was recorded a few times. The V gene is TRBV3-1 (or the pseudogene TRBV3-2), the J gene TRBJ2-3; 11 bases are a match to TRBD2. The V gene end was trimmed by 3 bases and the J gene end by 0 bases; junction bases not matched to a gene: 5. The length of the CDR3 is 17 residues. Germline CDR1 and CDR2: LGHDT and YNNKEL (reference sequence). Here the CDR3 reads CASSHGTSGTSTDTQYF. In nucleotides, the CDR3 is TGTGCCAGCAGCCACGGGACTAGCGGAACTAGCACAGATACGCAGTATTTT.

The chain carries TRBV28 and TRBJ2-7; 7 bases map to TRBD1. J lost 4 bases, V lost 6 bases, and 9 bases had no gene match. The CDR3 consists of 14 residues. Per germline, CDR1 MDHEN and CDR2 SYDVKM. The CDR3 sequence: CASSYTTGLYEQYF. CDR3 DNA: TGTGCCAGCAGCTATACGACAGGGTTATACGAGCAGTACTTC.

The sample holds a few counts of this clone. The chain recombines TRBV13 with TRBJ2-7, with 7 bases fitting TRBD1. This CDR3 is built from 13 residues. V gave up 4 bases and J gave up 4 bases; unmatched junction bases: 4. Germline V lookup: CDR1 PRHDT, CDR2 FYEKMQ (reference sequence). CDR3 sequence: CASSYRQGYEQYF. In DNA, the CDR3 is TGTGCCAGCAGCTACCGACAGGGTTACGAGCAGTACTTC. Combining the CDR3 with reference TRBV13 and TRBJ2-7 gives the whole variable domain AAGVIQSPRHLIKEKRETATLKCYPIPRHDTVYWYQQGPGQDPQFLISFYEKMQSDKGSIPDRFSAQQFSDYHSELNMSSLELGDSALYFCASSYRQGYEQYFGPGTRLTVT.

V usage is TRBV10-3 and J usage is TRBJ2-3, with 9 bases identical to TRBD2. The junction had 5 bases not matched to a gene; V was cut back by 3 bases and J by 4 bases. The length of the CDR3 is 15 residues. In germline, CDR1 is ENHRY, CDR2 SYGVKD. CDR3 amino acids: CAISDRAGGSDTQYF. As DNA, the CDR3 is TGTGCCATCAGTGACCGAGCGGGAGGTTCAGATACGCAGTATTTT.

The chain uses TRBV27 and TRBJ2-1, with TRBD2 matching over 9 bases. Per the germline V gene, CDR1 is MNHEY and CDR2 is SMNVEV (reference sequence). The CDR3 has 15 amino acids. J was trimmed by 9 bases and V by 1 base; bases with no gene match: 7. CDR3 sequence reads: CASSLLAGDVAEQFF. The CDR3 coding sequence is TGTGCCAGCAGTTTATTAGCGGGAGACGTTGCTGAGCAGTTCTTC.

The chain has TRBV7-3 and TRBJ2-1; the D gene is possibly TRBD2 (5 bases). The germline V gene has CDR1 SGHTA and CDR2 FQGTGA. Trimming stripped 5 bases from V and 5 bases from J, with 16 bases between. The CDR3 spans 15 residues. The CDR3 reads CASSPGYAGHNEQFF. In nucleotides, the CDR3 is TGTGCCAGCAGCCCGGGGTATGCAGGCCACAATGAGCAGTTCTTC.

The DNA of the CDR3 is TGTGCCAGCAGGAAAACAGGGTCCTACGAGCAGTACTTC. Its translation is CASRKTGSYEQYF. This chain uses TRBV27 with TRBJ2-7; D possibly corresponds to TRBD1 (6 bases). The germline gives CDR1 MNHEY, CDR2 SMNVEV (reference sequence). V was clipped by 6 bases and J by 1 base, with 10 bases between them. This CDR3 comprises 13 residues.

CDR3 coding DNA: TGCGCCAGCAGCAGGGACAGGGCTGAGACCCAGTACTTC. Its translation: CASSRDRAETQYF. This sequence joins TRBV5-1 and TRBJ2-5, with TRBD1 identical over 9 bases. The CDR3 is 13 residues long. The ends lost 4 bases at V and 5 bases at J; junction bases unmatched: 3. From germline, CDR1 is SGHRS and CDR2 YFSETQ.

The chain carries TRBV15 and TRBJ2-5; no definite D call. Germline CDR1 and CDR2: LNHNV and YYDKDF (reference sequence). Trimming removed 6 bases at V and 2 bases at J, with 10 bases between. The CDR3 consists of 13 residues. The CDR3 protein is CATRTIRQETQYF. CDR3 nucleotide sequence: TGTGCCACCAGGACAATTCGGCAAGAGACCCAGTACTTC. Combining the CDR3 with reference TRBV15 and TRBJ2-5 gives the whole variable domain DAMVIQNPRYQVTQFGKPVTLSCSQTLNHNVMYWYQQKSSQAPKLLFHYYDKDFNNEADTPDNFQSRRPNTSFCFLDIRSPGLGDTAMYLCATRTIRQETQYFGPGTRLLVL.

This chain joins TRBV28 and TRBJ2-1, with TRBD2 matching 11 bases. V shed 6 bases, J shed 9 bases, and the junction held 4 bases outside the gene matches. This CDR3 has 13 amino acids. Germline V gene sequence: CDR1 MDHEN, CDR2 SYDVKM. CDR3 DNA sequence: TGTGCCAGCAGCACCGGGACTAGCGGTGAGCAGTTCTTC. Translation: CASSTGTSGEQFF.

This chain joins TRBV7-6 and TRBJ1-1; 10 positions match TRBD1. The junction had 4 bases not matched to a gene; V was cut back by 5 bases and J by 4 bases. This CDR3 is 14 amino acids long. The V gene's germline CDR1 is SGHVS and CDR2 FNYEAQ. The CDR3 protein is CASSTGQGRTEAFF. In nucleotides, the CDR3 is TGTGCCAGCAGCACGGGACAGGGGCGCACTGAAGCTTTCTTT.

The chain links TRBV5-4 to TRBJ1-5; D unclear. The germline V gene encodes CDR1 SGHNT and CDR2 YYREEE (reference sequence). V lost 4 bases and J 7 bases, leaving 12 bases between the germline ends. The CDR3 totals 13 residues. The CDR3 bases are TGTGCCAGCAGCACAAGACCCGGGCAGCCCCAGCATTTT. It yields the protein CASSTRPGQPQHF.

The chain recombines TRBV15 with TRBJ1-1; a weak D match, TRBD1 (5 bases). Germline V gives CDR1 LNHNV, CDR2 YYDKDF (reference sequence). This CDR3 comprises 15 residues. V lost 4 bases, J lost 5 bases, and 17 bases lay in between. CDR3: CATSIPGTGGTEAFF. DNA of the CDR3: TGTGCCACCAGCATCCCCGGGACGGGGGGGACTGAAGCTTTCTTT.

V is TRBV28 and J is TRBJ2-7; TRBD1 agrees at 9 bases. J lost 1 base, V lost 6 bases, and 1 base had no gene match. The V gene's germline CDR1 is MDHEN and CDR2 SYDVKM. The CDR3 contains 13 residues. CDR3 sequence reads: CASRQGASYEQYF. The DNA of the CDR3 is TGTGCCAGCAGACAGGGGGCTTCCTACGAGCAGTACTTC. Combining the CDR3 with reference TRBV28 and TRBJ2-7 gives the whole variable domain DVKVTQSSRYLVKRTGEKVFLECVQDMDHENMFWYRQDPGLGLRLIYFSYDVKMKEKGDIPEGYSVSREKKERFSLILESASTNQTSMYLCASRQGASYEQYFGPGTRLTVT.

The gene calls are TRBV28 and TRBJ1-5, with 7 nucleotides matching TRBD1. From germline, CDR1 is MDHEN and CDR2 SYDVKM. The CDR3 consists of 12 residues. Trimming took 5 bases from V and 5 from J; bases not matched to a gene: 0. This CDR3 reads CASSTGDQPQHF. Here the CDR3 DNA reads TGTGCCAGCAGTACAGGGGATCAGCCCCAGCATTTT.

The chain combines TRBV27 with TRBJ2-3, with D possibly TRBD2 on 6 matching bases. The CDR3 extends over 16 amino acids. The germline V gene has CDR1 MNHEY and CDR2 SMNVEV (reference sequence). V gave up 5 bases and J gave up 0 bases, with 15 bases separating them. The CDR3 sequence: CASSLERLVSTDTQYF. DNA for the CDR3: TGTGCCAGCAGTCTCGAGAGACTAGTTAGCACAGATACGCAGTATTTT.

The chain couples TRBV5-1 to TRBJ2-7, with D tentatively TRBD1 (6 bases). Trimming took off 0 bases at V and 5 bases at J, with 15 bases between the two ends. The germline gives CDR1 SGHRS, CDR2 YFSETQ. The CDR3 is 15 residues long. The CDR3 spells CASSLGLQGIDEQYF. DNA of the CDR3: TGCGCCAGCAGCTTGGGCCTACAGGGAATAGACGAGCAGTACTTC.

This clone was detected once. The CDR3 DNA reads as TGTGCCAGCAGCCCCCAGGGTTCTGGGGCCAACGTCCTGACTTTC. As protein: CASSPQGSGANVLTF. The chain has TRBV5-4 and TRBJ2-6; tentatively, D is TRBD1 (5 bases). Germline V gene data show CDR1 as SGHNT and CDR2 as YYREEE (reference sequence). The V and J ends lost 4 bases and 1 base respectively, with 9 bases between them. The length of the CDR3 is 15 residues.